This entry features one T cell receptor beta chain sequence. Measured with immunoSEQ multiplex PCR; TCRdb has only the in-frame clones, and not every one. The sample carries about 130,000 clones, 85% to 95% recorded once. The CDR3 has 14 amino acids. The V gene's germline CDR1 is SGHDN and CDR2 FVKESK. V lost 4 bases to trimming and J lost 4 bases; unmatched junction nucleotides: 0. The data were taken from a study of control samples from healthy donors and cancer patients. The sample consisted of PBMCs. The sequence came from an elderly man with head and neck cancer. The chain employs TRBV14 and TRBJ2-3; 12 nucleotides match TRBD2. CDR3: CASSRTSGADTQYF. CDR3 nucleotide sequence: TGTGCCAGCAGCCGGACTAGCGGGGCAGATACGCAGTATTTT. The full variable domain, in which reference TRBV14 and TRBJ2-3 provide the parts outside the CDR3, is EAGVTQFPSHSVIEKGQTVTLRCDPISGHDNLYWYRRVMGKEIKFLLHFVKESKQDESGMPNNRFLAERTGGTYSTLKVQPAELEDSGVYFCASSRTSGADTQYFGPGTRLTVL.